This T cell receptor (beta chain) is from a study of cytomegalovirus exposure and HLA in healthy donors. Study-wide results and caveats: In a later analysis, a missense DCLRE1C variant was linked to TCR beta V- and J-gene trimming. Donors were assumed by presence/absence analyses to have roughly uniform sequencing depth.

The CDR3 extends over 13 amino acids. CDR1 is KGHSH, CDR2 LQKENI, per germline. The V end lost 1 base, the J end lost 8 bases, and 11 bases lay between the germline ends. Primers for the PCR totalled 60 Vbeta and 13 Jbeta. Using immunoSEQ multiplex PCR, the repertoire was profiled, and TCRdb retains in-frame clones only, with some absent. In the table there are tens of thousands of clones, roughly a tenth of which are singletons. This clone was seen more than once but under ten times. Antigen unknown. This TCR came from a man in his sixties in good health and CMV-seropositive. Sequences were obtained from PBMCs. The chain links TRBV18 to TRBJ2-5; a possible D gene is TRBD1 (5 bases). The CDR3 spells CASSPREQETQYF. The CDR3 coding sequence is TGTGCCAGCTCACCACGGGAACAGGAAACCCAGTACTTC.